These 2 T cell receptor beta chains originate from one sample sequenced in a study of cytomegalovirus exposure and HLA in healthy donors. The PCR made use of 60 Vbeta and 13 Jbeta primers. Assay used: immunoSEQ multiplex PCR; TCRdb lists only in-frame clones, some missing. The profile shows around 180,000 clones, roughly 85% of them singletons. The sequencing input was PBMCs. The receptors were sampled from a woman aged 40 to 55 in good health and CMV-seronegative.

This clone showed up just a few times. The CDR3, as DNA: TGTGCCAGCAGCTTAGGCCCTAGGGGGGGCCTCACTGAAGCTTTCTTT. Its protein is CASSLGPRGGLTEAFF. The rearrangement joins TRBV7-6 to TRBJ1-1, with a tentative D call TRBD1 (6 bases). The CDR3 sequence is 16 residues long. Germline V gives CDR1 SGHVS, CDR2 FNYEAQ. V was pared by 1 base and J by 4 bases, with 16 bases between.

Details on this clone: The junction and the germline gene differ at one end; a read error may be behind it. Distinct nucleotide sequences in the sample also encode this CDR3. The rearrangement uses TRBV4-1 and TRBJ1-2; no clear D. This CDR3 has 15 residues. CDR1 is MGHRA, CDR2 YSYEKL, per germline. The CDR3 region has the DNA TGTGCCAGCAGCCGAATCGGACTTATCAACTATGGCTACACCTTC. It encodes CASSRIGLINYGYTF.